This TCR beta chain was documented in a study of CD8 T cells in Susac syndrome. When the RNA was reverse transcribed, random hexamers were used with an input of roughly 0.5 to 1 ug. TCRdb re-called the immunoSEQ multiplex PCR reads through MiXCR, storing one row per CDR3 protein. Here the sample spans 100,000 or so distinct CDR3 sequences, under 95% being singletons. The sequenced sample was CD8+ T cells from PBMCs. The TCR sequence derives from a human donor in good health.

CDR3 protein: CASSPATGNTEAFF. CDR3 sequence (DNA): TGTGCCAGCAGCCCTGCGACGGGGAACACTGAAGCTTTCTTT. The chain uses TRBV11-3 and TRBJ1-1, with unresolved D. This CDR3 is 14 amino acids long. The V end was cut by 5 bases, the J end by 1 base, with 11 bases between. Germline V gene sequence: CDR1 SGHNT, CDR2 YENEEA.